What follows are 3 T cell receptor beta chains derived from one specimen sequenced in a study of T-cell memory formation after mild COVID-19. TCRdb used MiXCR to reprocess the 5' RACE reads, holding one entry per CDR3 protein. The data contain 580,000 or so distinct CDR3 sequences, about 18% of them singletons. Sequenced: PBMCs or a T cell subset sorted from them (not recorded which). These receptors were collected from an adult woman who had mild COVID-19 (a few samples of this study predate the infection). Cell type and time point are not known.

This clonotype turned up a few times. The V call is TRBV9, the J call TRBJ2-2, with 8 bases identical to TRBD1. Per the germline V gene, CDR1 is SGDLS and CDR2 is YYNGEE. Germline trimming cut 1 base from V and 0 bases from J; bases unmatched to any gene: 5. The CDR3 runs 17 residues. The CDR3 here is CASSVSPDRANTGELFF. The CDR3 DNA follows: TGTGCCAGCAGCGTAAGTCCGGACAGGGCGAACACCGGGGAGCTGTTTTTT.

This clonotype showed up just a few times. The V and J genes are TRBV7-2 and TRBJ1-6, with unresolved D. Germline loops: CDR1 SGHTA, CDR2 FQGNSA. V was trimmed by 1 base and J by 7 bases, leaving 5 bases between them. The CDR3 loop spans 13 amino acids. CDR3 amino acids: CASSLVENSPLHF. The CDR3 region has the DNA TGTGCCAGCAGCTTAGTTGAGAATTCACCCCTCCACTTT.

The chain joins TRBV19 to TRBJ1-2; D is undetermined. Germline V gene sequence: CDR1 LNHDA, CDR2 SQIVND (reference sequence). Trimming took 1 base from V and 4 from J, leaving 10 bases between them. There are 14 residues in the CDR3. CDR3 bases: TGTGCCAGTAGTATAGTGGAAGGGCTCTATGGCTACACCTTC. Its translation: CASSIVEGLYGYTF.